The T cell receptor (beta chain) under discussion was sequenced for a study of CXCR3-negative and CXCR3-positive naive CD8 T cells. Remarks on this clonotype: The antigen is not known.

The libraries of TRB cDNA were constructed through 5' RACE using UMI labels. TCRdb reprocessed the 5' RACE reads and stores each CDR3 protein as one record, lacking DNA. The sample totals some 140,000 distinct CDR3 sequences. Looked up from germline, CDR1 is KGHSH and CDR2 is LQKENI. CDR3 length equals 15 residues. Findings and limits, study-wide: Hydrophobicity was higher for TRB CDR3s found in CXCR3-positive naive cells than in CXCR3-negative naive cells. Memory CD8+ cells showed much lower diversity, while both naive subsets displayed comparably high diversity.

Among CD8+ T cells, naive ones were CD45RO-CCR7+CD27+CD95-. Material: naive CXCR3+ CD8+ T cells from blood. Subset given: CD45RO-CCR7+CD27+CD95- naive CD8+ T cells expressing CXCR3 (TNR3+). V gene TRBV18 combines with J gene TRBJ2-1; TCRdb indicates TRBD2, and absent DNA this call remains unverified. The receptor was isolated from a human donor in good health. Some clones in this sample may be carry-over from other donors' samples. CDR3 amino acids: CASSLGLADFNEQFF. The full variable domain, completed using reference TRBV18 and TRBJ2-1, is NAGVMQNPRHLVRRRGQEARLRCSPMKGHSHVYWYRQLPEEGLKFMVYLQKENIIDESGMPKERFSAEFPKEGPSILRIQQVVRGDSAAYFCASSLGLADFNEQFFGPGTRLTVL.